This entry is about one TCR beta chain. The antigen is unknown. Sequenced by immunoSEQ multiplex PCR; TCRdb stores in-frame clones only, minus some. The sample carries 300,000 or so clones, roughly 71% recorded once. The data are from a study of cytotoxic CD8 clonotypes in ibrutinib-treated CLL. Background on the study: There were, on average, about 240,000 productive templates and tens of thousands of productive rearrangements per sample. General study findings and limits: On treatment, the uncommon public clonotypes contracted or remained stable.

This receptor was obtained from a human donor with chronic lymphocytic leukemia. The starting material was PBMCs, obtained after 36 months of ibrutinib treatment.

CDR3 in amino acids: CASSLGSTEPQYF. The DNA for the CDR3 is TGCGCCAGCAGCTTGGGGAGCACAGAACCCCAGTACTTC. The rearrangement links TRBV5-1 to TRBJ2-5, with D hard to call. Germline CDR1 and CDR2: SGHRS and YFSETQ. The V gene lost 0 bases and the J gene lost 9 bases, with 12 bases spanning the gap. The CDR3 has 13 amino acids.